The 28 T cell receptor beta chains below come from one sample, sequenced in a study of immune evolution from preneoplasia to lung adenocarcinoma. The protocol was immunoSEQ multiplex PCR, while the TCRdb copy is restricted to in-frame clones and leaves out a portion. The table has roughly 9,000 clones, around 80% seen once. The sequenced sample consisted of FFPE minimally invasive lung adenocarcinoma tissue. All receptors derive from a donor at least 70 years old with lung adenocarcinoma.

The chain has TRBV30 and TRBJ2-3, with 7 bases matching TRBD2. This CDR3 spans 15 amino acids. Per the germline V gene, CDR1 is GTSNPN and CDR2 is SVGIG (reference sequence). J gave up 3 bases and V 0 bases, and 6 bases lay outside the gene matches. The chain's CDR3 is CAWSVFTSATDTQYF. The CDR3 DNA reads TGTGCCTGGAGTGTATTTACTAGCGCTACAGATACGCAGTATTTT.

The V and J genes are TRBV30 and TRBJ2-3, with TRBD2 matching over 13 bases. The CDR3 runs to 16 residues. Per germline, CDR1 GTSNPN and CDR2 SVGIG (reference sequence). The V gene end was trimmed by 2 bases and the J gene end by 5 bases; junction bases not matched to a gene: 7. CDR3 nucleotide sequence: TGTGCCTGGAGTTCGCGGACTAGCGGGAGTGGAGATACGCAGTATTTT. It is translated as CAWSSRTSGSGDTQYF.

The chain employs TRBV2 and TRBJ1-1, with D possibly TRBD1 on 6 matching bases. The CDR3 loop spans 11 amino acids. Germline V gene sequence: CDR1 SNHLY, CDR2 FYNNEI. V was shortened by 6 bases and J by 5 bases, with 7 bases between the two germline ends. CDR3 sequence reads: CASRDRTEAFF. The CDR3 DNA is TGTGCCAGCAGAGACAGGACTGAAGCTTTCTTT.

This rearrangement joins TRBV5-1 to TRBJ2-4; 10 bases map to TRBD2. CDR1 is SGHRS and CDR2 is YFSETQ in the germline V gene. CDR3 size: 16 residues. V trimming: 1 base; J trimming: 3 bases; junction bases outside the gene matches: 4. In DNA, the CDR3 is TGCGCCAGCAGCTTGACTAGCGGGAATGTCAAAAACATTCAGTACTTC. It specifies CASSLTSGNVKNIQYF.

The V and J genes are TRBV5-1 and TRBJ2-2, with 7 bases identical to TRBD2. The ends lost 0 bases at V and 6 bases at J; junction bases unmatched: 5. CDR3 length: 15 residues. Germline V gene lookup returns CDR1 SGHRS and CDR2 YFSETQ. Here the CDR3 DNA reads TGCGCCAGCAGCTTGGATATGGGGGGGGCCGGGGAGCTGTTTTTT. Protein product: CASSLDMGGAGELFF.

The V call is TRBV7-3, the J call TRBJ2-3; TRBD1 matches 7 bases. Germline V lookup: CDR1 SGHTA, CDR2 FQGTGA. This CDR3 has 15 residues. The V gene end was trimmed by 5 bases and the J gene end by 3 bases; junction bases not matched to a gene: 8. CDR3 protein: CASSPTGVGTDTQYF. The CDR3 DNA follows: TGTGCCAGCAGCCCAACAGGGGTTGGTACAGATACGCAGTATTTT.

This clone was seen a handful of times. The chain joins TRBV28 to TRBJ2-5; no clear D. The V and J ends lost 6 bases and 3 bases respectively, with 14 bases between them. The V gene's germline CDR1 is MDHEN and CDR2 SYDVKM. This CDR3 is 14 amino acids long. The CDR3 DNA reads as TGTGCCAGCAGCACATCCGGGCTCGAAGAGACCCAGTACTTC. It yields the protein CASSTSGLEETQYF.

The rearrangement joins TRBV4-1 to TRBJ2-4; 8 nucleotides align to TRBD2. The V and J ends lost 2 bases and 6 bases, in that order; junction bases with no gene match: 9. The CDR3 runs 16 residues. Germline V gives CDR1 MGHRA, CDR2 YSYEKL. CDR3 bases: TGCGCCAGCAGCCAACTAATAGCGGGACCGACAAACATTCAGTACTTC. Encoded protein: CASSQLIAGPTNIQYF.

The rearrangement links TRBV6-5 to TRBJ2-2; D is perhaps TRBD1 (5 bases). Trimming cost V 4 bases and J 6 bases, with 15 bases left between them. This CDR3 has 15 amino acids. CDR1 is MNHEY and CDR2 is SVGAGI in the germline V gene. CDR3 sequence reads: CASSSEYRSAGELFF. CDR3 DNA sequence: TGTGCCAGCAGTTCCGAATACAGGTCCGCCGGGGAGCTGTTTTTT.

The V call is TRBV15, the J call TRBJ2-7, with D possibly matching TRBD1 (5 bases). The CDR3 has 12 amino acids. Germline CDR1 is LNHNV and CDR2 is YYDKDF (reference sequence). Deletions cut 1 base from V and 6 bases from J, with 7 bases between. The CDR3 is CATSRAGSEQYF. The CDR3 DNA is TGTGCCACCAGCAGAGCAGGGTCCGAGCAGTACTTC.

The V gene is TRBV27, the J gene TRBJ1-1; D gene ambiguous. The CDR3 totals 15 residues. Trimming removed 3 bases from V and 1 base from J, with 12 bases in between. Germline V gene sequence: CDR1 MNHEY, CDR2 SMNVEV (reference sequence). The CDR3: CASSFSGRWNTEAFF. DNA of the CDR3: TGTGCCAGCAGTTTCTCGGGGAGATGGAACACTGAAGCTTTCTTT.

This clone was counted between two and nine times. The CDR3 spells CASSELAGANTGELFF. CDR3 in DNA: TGTGCCAGCAGCGAACTAGCGGGAGCGAACACCGGGGAGCTGTTTTTT. The gene calls are TRBV7-9 and TRBJ2-2, with 11 bases aligning to TRBD2. Germline lookup yields CDR1 SEHNR and CDR2 FQNEAQ (reference sequence). V dropped 5 bases and J dropped 0; count of bases not matched to a gene: 2. The CDR3 sequence is 16 residues long.

The V gene is TRBV6-5, the J gene TRBJ2-7; D perhaps matches TRBD2 (6 bases). From germline, CDR1 is MNHEY and CDR2 SVGAGI. The CDR3 spans 14 residues. The V end lost 6 bases, the J end lost 7 bases, and 19 bases lay between the germline ends. The CDR3 DNA sequence: TGTGCCAGCAGCCGAGCAACGGGGACTCTAGAGCAGTACTTC. Protein product: CASSRATGTLEQYF.

To note about this clone: The junction departs from the called germline gene at one end, perhaps through a read error. In the same sample, other DNA sequences code for this CDR3. The J gene is TRBJ1-4, the V gene TRBV5-6, with 9 positions matching TRBD1. Germline-derived CDR1 and CDR2 are SGHDT and YYEEEE. The CDR3 is made up of 14 amino acids. The CDR3 DNA reads TGTGCCAGCAGCTCCGGGACAGGGAATGGAAAACTGTTTTTT. Its translation is CASSSGTGNGKLFF.

The chain joins TRBV10-3 to TRBJ2-7; TRBD1 matches at 7 bases. Trimming took 3 bases from V and 1 from J; bases not matched to a gene: 3. CDR1 is ENHRY, CDR2 SYGVKD, per germline. The CDR3 extends over 14 amino acids. DNA of the CDR3: TGTGCCATCAGTGACGGGACAGTGTCCTACGAGCAGTACTTC. It yields the protein CAISDGTVSYEQYF.

The genes are TRBV4-2 and TRBJ1-1; unclear D gene. The germline V gene encodes CDR1 LGHNA and CDR2 YNFKEQ. Trimming pared 0 bases from V and 3 bases from J, leaving 11 bases between. There are 15 residues in the CDR3. This CDR3 reads CASSQEYLSDTEAFF. CDR3 DNA sequence: TGTGCCAGCAGCCAAGAATACTTGTCGGACACTGAAGCTTTCTTT.

This chain uses TRBV21-1 with TRBJ1-1. TRBV21-1 is a pseudogene locus. The CDR3 loop spans 15 amino acids. The CDR3 bases are TGTGCCGGATTGGAACCCCGGGCCGGAAACACTGAAGCTTTCTTT. Its translation is CAGLEPRAGNTEAFF.

The chain couples TRBV28 to TRBJ2-7, with 12 positions matching TRBD2. V lost 5 bases to trimming and J lost 9 bases; unmatched junction nucleotides: 26. The CDR3 length is 20 residues. From germline, CDR1 is MDHEN and CDR2 SYDVKM. The CDR3 bases are TGTGCCAGCAGTCCGTGGACTAGCGGGACCATAGCTACGAGCCGTCTTCCGCAGTACTTC. This encodes CASSPWTSGTIATSRLPQYF.

CDR3 DNA: TGTGCCAGCAAGTCCGAGGGGGCGGGGGAGCAGTACTTC. Protein sequence: CASKSEGAGEQYF. The chain uses TRBV2 and TRBJ2-7, with D maybe TRBD1 (7 bases). Trimming cost V 7 bases and J 7 bases, with 17 bases left between them. This CDR3 region has 13 residues. Germline assignment: CDR1 SNHLY and CDR2 FYNNEI.

This rearrangement joins TRBV5-5 to TRBJ2-1, with 12 bases that match TRBD2. With V trimmed by 3 bases and J by 6 bases, 7 bases remained unmatched. This CDR3 region has 16 residues. The germline CDR1 and CDR2 sequences are SGHKS and YYEKEE (reference sequence). The CDR3 DNA reads as TGTGCCAGCAGCTCCCTGACTAGCGGGAGCTTCAATGAGCAGTTCTTC. This translates into CASSSLTSGSFNEQFF.

The J gene is TRBJ2-7, the V gene TRBV30; TRBD1 is a possible D gene (5 bases). Trimming removed 4 bases at V and 5 bases at J, with 18 bases between. Germline CDR1 reads GTSNPN; CDR2 reads SVGIG (reference sequence). This CDR3 is built from 14 residues. The CDR3 DNA reads TGTGCCTGGATTCCCCGGACATACGCCCACGAGCAGTACTTC. Its protein is CAWIPRTYAHEQYF. Based on the CDR3 plus reference TRBV30 and TRBJ2-7, the full variable domain is SQTIHQWPATLVQPVGSPLSLECTVEGTSNPNLYWYRQAAGRGLQLLFYSVGIGQISSEVPQNLSASRPQDRQFILSSKKLLLSDSGFYLCAWIPRTYAHEQYFGPGTRLTVT.

This clone was recorded a few times. The CDR3 bases are TGTGCCAGCAGCTACTCACTGACAGGGGGCCTCACCTACGAGCAGTACTTC. Encoded protein: CASSYSLTGGLTYEQYF. This rearrangement joins TRBV7-8 to TRBJ2-7, with 10 bases that match TRBD1. The CDR3 covers 17 residues. V was pared by 4 bases and J by 2 bases, with 11 bases of the junction left unmatched. Looked up from germline, CDR1 is SGHVS and CDR2 is FQNEAQ.

This clone was counted only a few times. V is TRBV28 and J is TRBJ1-5; no reliable D call. This CDR3 spans 14 amino acids. Deletions cut 2 bases from V and 3 bases from J, with 8 bases between. Looked up from germline, CDR1 is MDHEN and CDR2 is SYDVKM. The CDR3 is CASSLAGDNQPQHF. The DNA for the CDR3 is TGTGCCAGCAGTTTAGCAGGAGACAATCAGCCCCAGCATTTT. Full variable domain (outside the CDR3, taken from reference TRBV28 and TRBJ1-5): DVKVTQSSRYLVKRTGEKVFLECVQDMDHENMFWYRQDPGLGLRLIYFSYDVKMKEKGDIPEGYSVSREKKERFSLILESASTNQTSMYLCASSLAGDNQPQHFGDGTRLSIL.

This rearrangement joins TRBV7-3 to TRBJ2-7, with 9 nucleotides matching TRBD2. The CDR3 extends over 17 amino acids. Trimming removed 5 bases from V and 2 bases from J; junction bases left unmatched: 13. Germline values: CDR1 SGHTA, CDR2 FQGTGA. CDR3 sequence (DNA): TGTGCCAGCAGCCCTTACGGCGGGGTAGCGGGAGCCTACGAGCAGTACTTC. Translated: CASSPYGGVAGAYEQYF. Full variable domain (missing parts from reference TRBV7-3 and TRBJ2-7): GAGVSQTPSNKVTEKGKYVELRCDPISGHTALYWYRQSLGQGPEFLIYFQGTGAADDSGLPNDRFFAVRPEGSVSTLKIQRTERGDSAVYLCASSPYGGVAGAYEQYFGPGTRLTVT.

The chain joins TRBV27 to TRBJ2-5; 7 bases are a match to TRBD2. The germline CDR1 and CDR2 sequences are MNHEY and SMNVEV (reference sequence). The J segment lost 5 bases and the V segment lost 4 bases, leaving 10 bases of the junction unmatched. The CDR3 consists of 15 residues. The CDR3: CASSSGSSGGETQYF. CDR3 bases: TGTGCCAGCAGTTCAGGTTCTAGCGGAGGGGAGACCCAGTACTTC.

The genes are TRBV19 and TRBJ1-1; D is unresolved. This CDR3 has 13 amino acids. V was pared by 9 bases and J by 1 base, with 12 bases between. Germline V lookup: CDR1 LNHDA, CDR2 SQIVND (reference sequence). The CDR3 region is CASQKGGNTEAFF. CDR3 coding DNA: TGTGCCAGCCAAAAGGGTGGGAACACTGAAGCTTTCTTT. Full variable domain (rest looked up from reference TRBV19 and TRBJ1-1): DGGITQSPKYLFRKEGQNVTLSCEQNLNHDAMYWYRQDPGQGLRLIYYSQIVNDFQKGDIAEGYSVSREKKESFPLTVTSAQKNPTAFYLCASQKGGNTEAFFGQGTRLTVV.

This chain uses TRBV11-2 with TRBJ2-1; D uncertain. In germline, CDR1 is SGHAT, CDR2 FQNNGV. The V end lost 8 bases, the J end lost 5 bases, and 10 bases lay between the germline ends. The CDR3 loop spans 12 amino acids. The CDR3 bases are TGTGCCAGCGGCGAGGCAGACAATGAGCAGTTCTTC. Translation: CASGEADNEQFF.

The gene calls are TRBV11-2 and TRBJ2-1; TRBD2 matches 9 bases. Per the germline V gene, CDR1 is SGHAT and CDR2 is FQNNGV. This CDR3 comprises 14 residues. Unmatched junction bases numbered 5, after V lost 3 bases and J lost 8 bases. The CDR3 bases are TGTGCCAGCAGCTTTAGCGGGAGTAGAGATGAGCAGTTCTTC. As protein: CASSFSGSRDEQFF.